The clone carrying this T cell receptor (beta chain) showed up just once. The ends were cut back, 6 bases at V and 4 bases at J, with 12 bases in the middle. The CDR3 spans 13 residues. Germline CDR1 and CDR2: MDHEN and SYDVKM. Original processing notes: How many nucleated cells were present was estimated from reference gene primer amplification. TCRdb's table, derived via immunoSEQ multiplex PCR, lists solely in-frame clones and lacks some. That table is the source of V, J and clone size, and D and trimming were worked out from the DNA. The data contain about 210,000 clones, around nine tenths of them singletons. This specimen belongs to a study of blood T cell repertoires in COVID-19. Study-level background: Italy, Spain and the United States were the sources of the convalescent and acute COVID-19 samples. Nucleic acid was either cDNA or gDNA, and it came from T cells, B-cell-depleted T cells, or PBMCs.

This chain joins TRBV28 and TRBJ1-2, with D maybe TRBD1 (5 bases). Input material: peripheral blood. This TCR was recovered from a man between 18 and 29 years old with active or convalescent COVID-19. CDR3 loop: CASSETDPYGYTF. The CDR3 coding sequence is TGTGCCAGCAGCGAGACAGACCCCTATGGCTACACCTTC.